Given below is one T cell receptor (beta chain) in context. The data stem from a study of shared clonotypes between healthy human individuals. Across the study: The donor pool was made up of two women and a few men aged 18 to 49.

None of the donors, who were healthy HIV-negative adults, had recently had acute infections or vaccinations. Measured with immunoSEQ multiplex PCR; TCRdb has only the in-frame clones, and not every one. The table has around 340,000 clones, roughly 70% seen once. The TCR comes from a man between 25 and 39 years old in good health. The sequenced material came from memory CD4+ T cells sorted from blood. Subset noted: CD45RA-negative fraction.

CDR3 sequence (DNA): TGTGCCAGCAGTCTACGGACTAGCGGGAGTCGGTTGAATGAGCAGTTCTTC. Protein sequence: CASSLRTSGSRLNEQFF. The V call is TRBV28, the J call TRBJ2-1; 13 bases are shared with TRBD2. After removal of 5 bases from V and 7 bases from J, the junction contained 11 bases not matched to a gene. Germline V gives CDR1 MDHEN, CDR2 SYDVKM. The CDR3 is made up of 17 amino acids. Using reference TRBV28 and TRBJ2-1 for the parts outside the CDR3, the full variable domain is DVKVTQSSRYLVKRTGEKVFLECVQDMDHENMFWYRQDPGLGLRLIYFSYDVKMKEKGDIPEGYSVSREKKERFSLILESASTNQTSMYLCASSLRTSGSRLNEQFFGPGTRLTVL.